What follows are 11 T cell receptor beta chains derived from one specimen sequenced in a study of blood T cell repertoires in COVID-19. The data were produced by immunoSEQ multiplex PCR, yet TCRdb's version contains in-frame clones alone and is incomplete. This sample has 300,000 or so clones; 86% occur once, and the top ten carry roughly 1.6%. The sequenced sample consisted of peripheral blood. Receptors were obtained from a woman aged 50 to 65 with acute or convalescent COVID-19.

The V and J genes are TRBV4-3 and TRBJ2-1; D is possibly TRBD2 (5 bases). Looked up from germline, CDR1 is LGHNA and CDR2 is YSLEER. There are 15 residues in the CDR3. V lost 4 bases to trimming and J lost 8 bases, with 18 bases between them. The CDR3 DNA reads TGCGCCAGCAGCCTCAAGTTCCTAGAGGGCCATGAGCAGTTCTTC. Translation: CASSLKFLEGHEQFF.

This rearrangement joins TRBV18 to TRBJ1-5; D possibly corresponds to TRBD1 (6 bases). The CDR3 is 15 amino acids. Trimming pared 3 bases from V and 0 bases from J, leaving 9 bases between. CDR1 and CDR2 from the germline V gene are KGHSH and LQKENI. Written as DNA, the CDR3 is TGTGCCAGCTCACCGACAGGCCCTAGCAATCAGCCCCAGCATTTT. Translating gives CASSPTGPSNQPQHF. Variable domain in full (rest from reference TRBV18 and TRBJ1-5): NAGVMQNPRHLVRRRGQEARLRCSPMKGHSHVYWYRQLPEEGLKFMVYLQKENIIDESGMPKERFSAEFPKEGPSILRIQQVVRGDSAAYFCASSPTGPSNQPQHFGDGTRLSIL.

The V call is TRBV28, the J call TRBJ2-7, with TRBD2 matching 11 bases. CDR3 size: 15 residues. V trimming: 2 bases; J trimming: 6 bases; junction bases outside the gene matches: 6. Germline CDR1 is MDHEN and CDR2 is SYDVKM. The CDR3 region has the DNA TGTGCCAGCAGTTTACTAGCGGGAGGTCTGTTCGAGCAGTACTTC. Encoded protein: CASSLLAGGLFEQYF.

A single count supports this clone. This rearrangement joins TRBV5-4 to TRBJ2-7; D is possibly TRBD1 (5 bases). Trimming cost V 0 bases and J 5 bases, with 12 bases left between them. CDR1 is SGHNT and CDR2 is YYREEE in the germline V gene (reference sequence). This CDR3 has 14 residues. The CDR3 protein is CASSLGQSPDEQYF. CDR3 DNA sequence: TGTGCCAGCAGCTTGGGACAGAGTCCCGACGAGCAGTACTTC.

The rearrangement uses TRBV10-2 and TRBJ1-2; 9 bases align to TRBD1. The length of the CDR3 is 13 residues. CDR1 WSHSY and CDR2 SAAADI come from the germline V gene. Unmatched junction bases numbered 6, after V lost 8 bases and J lost 5 bases. CDR3 nucleotides: TGCGCCAGCTTAGGACAGGGGTATTATGGCTACACCTTC. It codes for CASLGQGYYGYTF.

This chain links TRBV6-5 with TRBJ1-5; 8 nucleotides line up with TRBD1. This CDR3 is built from 14 residues. With V trimmed by 7 bases and J by 6 bases, 8 bases remained unmatched. The germline CDR1 and CDR2 sequences are MNHEY and SVGAGI. This CDR3 is CASTKAGTGQPQHF. The DNA of the CDR3 is TGTGCCAGCACCAAAGCCGGGACAGGTCAGCCCCAGCATTTT.

This sequence joins TRBV3-1 (or the pseudogene TRBV3-2) and TRBJ2-7; D is possibly TRBD2 (6 bases). Germline V gene data show CDR1 as LGHDT and CDR2 as YNNKEL (reference sequence). Trimming removed 4 bases from V and 2 bases from J, with 15 bases in between. CDR3 length: 15 amino acids. Here the CDR3 reads CASSLRWAGPYEQYF. In DNA form, the CDR3 reads TGTGCCAGCAGCCTCCGCTGGGCGGGACCCTACGAGCAGTACTTC.

This clone was picked up a small number of times. The chain recombines TRBV28 with TRBJ1-3, with TRBD1 matching 7 bases. CDR3 length equals 15 residues. Germline-derived CDR1 and CDR2 are MDHEN and SYDVKM. With 7 bases clipped from V and 0 bases from J, the junction kept 6 bases outside the gene matches. CDR3 nucleotide sequence: TGTGCCAGCATGGAGAACAGGGGCTCTGGAAACACCATATATTTT. Translated, it gives CASMENRGSGNTIYF.

The V and J genes are TRBV7-9 and TRBJ2-7, with 8 bases aligning to TRBD1. The CDR3 has 15 residues. The V gene's germline CDR1 is SEHNR and CDR2 FQNEAQ (reference sequence). V shed 5 bases, J shed 0 bases, and the junction held 6 bases outside the gene matches. The CDR3 DNA reads as TGTGCCAGCAGCGGTGGGACAGGATACTCCTACGAGCAGTACTTC. This gives the protein CASSGGTGYSYEQYF.

In this sample, this clone turned up a few times. The gene calls are TRBV2 and TRBJ2-1; D gene uncertain. Germline CDR1 SNHLY, CDR2 FYNNEI. Trimming took 9 bases from V and 0 from J, leaving 9 bases between them. The CDR3 consists of 13 residues. CDR3: CASFQDSYNEQFF. The CDR3 DNA follows: TGTGCCAGTTTCCAGGACTCCTACAATGAGCAGTTCTTC. Full variable domain (remainder filled in from reference TRBV2 and TRBJ2-1): EPEVTQTPSHQVTQMGQEVILRCVPISNHLYFYWYRQILGQKVEFLVSFYNNEISEKSEIFDDQFSVERPDGSNFTLKIRSTKLEDSAMYFCASFQDSYNEQFFGPGTRLTVL.

Regarding this clone: Other DNA sequences of this sample code for an identical CDR3. The rearrangement uses TRBV27 and TRBJ2-1, with TRBD2 matching over 9 bases. V lost 0 bases to trimming and J lost 3 bases; unmatched junction nucleotides: 0. The germline V gene has CDR1 MNHEY and CDR2 SMNVEV (reference sequence). CDR3 length equals 15 residues. Written as DNA, the CDR3 is TGTGCCAGCAGTTTATCGACTAGCGGCTACAATGAGCAGTTCTTC. Protein: CASSLSTSGYNEQFF.